These 32 T cell receptor beta chains were all obtained from the same sample, sequenced in a study of molecular identifiers for immune sequencing clone quantification. TCRdb ran MiXCR on the PCR reads and lists one entry per CDR3 protein. Among about 320,000 distinct CDR3 sequences listed, about a quarter were seen once. Sequencing was performed on naive CD8+ T cells from blood, with Jurkat cell RNA spiked in. Specified subset: FACS-sorted CD8+CD4-CCR7+CD45RA+ naive T cells. These receptors were obtained from a human donor in good health. Some libraries in this study had Jurkat cell RNA spiked in.

This chain's CDR3 is CASSPTPTFLSNQPQHF. CDR3 in DNA: TGTGCCAGCAGCCCCACTCCGACATTCCTTAGCAATCAGCCCCAGCATTTT. The chain employs TRBV3-1 and TRBJ1-5; no definite D call. The V gene's germline CDR1 is LGHDT and CDR2 YNNKEL (reference sequence). The length of the CDR3 is 17 residues. V shed 4 bases and J shed 0 bases, with 16 bases lying between them.

In this sample, this clonotype turned up a few times. CDR3: CASSQKNRGADTQYF. CDR3 sequence (DNA): TGCGCCAGCAGCCAAAAAAATAGGGGGGCAGATACGCAGTATTTT. The V gene is TRBV4-3, the J gene TRBJ2-3; the D call may be TRBD1 or TRBD2 (6 bases each). Germline V gene sequence: CDR1 LGHNA, CDR2 YSLEER. Trimming shortened V by 2 bases and J by 4 bases, and 13 bases separated the two germline ends. The CDR3 has 15 residues.

This clonotype was detected only a few times. This chain connects TRBV30 to TRBJ1-1; D perhaps matches TRBD1 (5 bases). Trimming took 3 bases from V and 7 from J, leaving 9 bases between them. CDR1 is GTSNPN, CDR2 SVGIG, per germline (reference sequence). CDR3 length: 11 amino acids. The CDR3 sequence is CAWRGQGEAFF. CDR3 sequence (DNA): TGTGCCTGGAGAGGACAAGGTGAAGCTTTCTTT.

This chain links TRBV6-6 with TRBJ1-1; a possible D gene is TRBD1 (5 bases). Germline V gives CDR1 MNHNY, CDR2 SVGAGI (reference sequence). This CDR3 contains 13 residues. Trimming took off 0 bases at V and 6 bases at J, with 8 bases between the two ends. CDR3 DNA sequence: TGTGCCAGCAGTTACTCTCAGGGCTCTGAAGCTTTCTTT. This gives the protein CASSYSQGSEAFF.

This chain connects TRBV27 to TRBJ2-7, with TRBD1 matching over 9 bases. This CDR3 region has 17 residues. Germline CDR1 reads MNHEY; CDR2 reads SMNVEV (reference sequence). The junction had 15 bases not matched to a gene; V was cut back by 6 bases and J by 3 bases. The CDR3 region is CASSLRGGTGYIYEQYF. CDR3 coding DNA: TGTGCCAGCAGCCTTAGGGGAGGGACAGGGTATATCTACGAGCAGTACTTC.

The rearrangement joins TRBV28 to TRBJ2-6; D remains ambiguous. Germline V gene lookup returns CDR1 MDHEN and CDR2 SYDVKM. The CDR3 is made up of 15 amino acids. V was clipped by 5 bases and J by 0 bases, with 8 bases between them. Here the CDR3 DNA reads TGTGCCAGCAGTCTCACGCTCTCTGGGGCCAACGTCCTGACTTTC. Translating gives CASSLTLSGANVLTF.

This chain links TRBV3-1 with TRBJ2-7, with 9 bases that match TRBD2. Germline assignment: CDR1 LGHDT and CDR2 YNNKEL (reference sequence). The CDR3 length is 16 residues. V lost 3 bases and J lost 6; bases outside the gene matches: 12. CDR3 in amino acids: CASSQTVLAGGSEQYF. For the CDR3, the DNA is TGTGCCAGCAGCCAGACCGTACTCGCGGGAGGGAGCGAGCAGTACTTC.

This clonotype was seen more than once but under ten times. One end of the junction does not line up with germline, which may come from a read error. The genes are TRBV4-2 and TRBJ2-7; weak D call: TRBD2 (5 bases). This CDR3 has 13 amino acids. In germline, CDR1 is LGHNA, CDR2 YNFKEQ. The CDR3 region has the DNA TGTGCCAGCGGCCAAGGTACTAGCTACGAGCAGTACTTC. Encoded protein: CASGQGTSYEQYF.

A note on this clonotype: A much larger clone sits a single nucleotide away, making a read error possible. The rearrangement links TRBV4-2 to TRBJ2-4, with a tentative D call TRBD2 (6 bases). The germline gives CDR1 LGHNA, CDR2 YNFKEQ. This CDR3 is 13 amino acids long. The CDR3 loop reads CASGQDSGNIQYF. The CDR3 coding sequence is TGTGCCAGCGGCCAAGATAGCGGAAACATTCAGTACTTC.

This clonotype was observed many times. The rearrangement joins TRBV27 to TRBJ1-4; D may be TRBD1 (5 bases). Germline CDR1 is MNHEY and CDR2 is SMNVEV (reference sequence). CDR3 size: 13 residues. Deletions cut 6 bases from V and 7 bases from J, with 12 bases between. The CDR3 DNA reads TGTGCCAGCAGAGGGCAGGGAAGTGAAAAACTGTTTTTT. This encodes CASRGQGSEKLFF.

This clonotype was seen repeatedly, ten times or more. CDR3 coding DNA: TGTGCCAGCAGCTTCGGCGGGGGCCCAGATACGCAGTATTTT. The encoded protein is CASSFGGGPDTQYF. The chain joins TRBV7-2 to TRBJ2-3; D possibly corresponds to TRBD2 (7 bases). The CDR3 length is 14 residues. The V end was cut by 3 bases, the J end by 4 bases, with 11 bases between. Germline V gene data show CDR1 as SGHTA and CDR2 as FQGNSA.

This clonotype has only a few counts. The chain is built from TRBV5-4 and TRBJ2-1; D call uncertain. The V gene lost 1 base and the J gene lost 9 bases, with 8 bases spanning the gap. CDR1 and CDR2 (germline): SGHNT, YYREEE (reference sequence). The CDR3 runs to 12 residues. The CDR3 DNA is TGTGCCAGCAGCTTGCAGAACGGTGAGCAGTTCTTC. This codes for CASSLQNGEQFF. The variable domain in full, with the rest retrieved from reference TRBV5-4 and TRBJ2-1, is ETGVTQSPTHLIKTRGQQVTLRCSSQSGHNTVSWYQQALGQGPQFIFQYYREEENGRGNFPPRFSGLQFPNYSSELNVNALELDDSALYLCASSLQNGEQFFGPGTRLTVL.

This clonotype turned up a few times. The rearrangement uses TRBV27 and TRBJ2-7, with 8 positions matching TRBD2. Germline values: CDR1 MNHEY, CDR2 SMNVEV (reference sequence). With V trimmed by 2 bases and J by 3 bases, 3 bases remained unmatched. The CDR3 extends over 14 amino acids. The CDR3 reads CASSLQAGVYEQYF. CDR3 nucleotide sequence: TGTGCCAGCAGTTTACAAGCGGGAGTCTACGAGCAGTACTTC.

Of note for this clonotype: This may come from a read error, since a much larger clone is one base off. The chain couples TRBV14 to TRBJ2-7, with D possibly matching TRBD2 (6 bases). Germline CDR1 and CDR2: SGHDN and FVKESK. The CDR3 covers 18 residues. The V end lost 0 bases, the J end lost 3 bases, and 21 bases lay between the germline ends. The CDR3 is CASSQDDHGGVMSYEQYF. The CDR3 nucleotides read TGTGCCAGCAGCCAAGATGATCATGGCGGGGTCATGAGCTACGAGCAGTACTTC.

In the case of this clonotype: A read error is possible here, since a much larger clone lies one base away. The chain employs TRBV20-1 and TRBJ2-2; D is uncertain. The CDR3 is 14 residues long. V lost 3 bases and J lost 1, with 9 bases in between. CDR1 and CDR2 from the germline V gene are DFQATT and SNEGSKA (reference sequence). CDR3 sequence (DNA): TGCAGTGCTAGGTGGGGAATGAACACCGGGGAGCTGTTTTTT. Protein sequence: CSARWGMNTGELFF.

This clonotype was counted between two and nine times. The rearrangement joins TRBV2 to TRBJ2-3; 7 bases align to TRBD1. In germline, CDR1 is SNHLY, CDR2 FYNNEI. This CDR3 comprises 14 residues. With 8 bases clipped from V and 3 bases from J, the junction kept 8 bases outside the gene matches. CDR3: CASRDRVHTDTQYF. CDR3 sequence (DNA): TGTGCCAGCCGCGACAGGGTTCATACAGATACGCAGTATTTT.

This clonotype was detected a few times. The chain uses TRBV11-2 and TRBJ2-5; weak D call: TRBD1 (6 bases). Germline loops: CDR1 SGHAT, CDR2 FQNNGV. The ends were cut back, 4 bases at V and 0 bases at J, with 9 bases in the middle. The CDR3 extends over 14 amino acids. CDR3 nucleotides: TGTGCCAGCAGCTGGGACACCGACCAAGAGACCCAGTACTTC. It yields the protein CASSWDTDQETQYF.

The V and J genes are TRBV28 and TRBJ1-1, with 9 nucleotides matching TRBD1. V trimming: 8 bases; J trimming: 0 bases; junction bases outside the gene matches: 7. Germline lookup yields CDR1 MDHEN and CDR2 SYDVKM. There are 15 residues in the CDR3. CDR3 in amino acids: CASRQGQGMNTEAFF. The CDR3 DNA follows: TGTGCCAGCCGCCAGGGACAGGGAATGAACACTGAAGCTTTCTTT. The variable domain in full, with the rest retrieved from reference TRBV28 and TRBJ1-1, is DVKVTQSSRYLVKRTGEKVFLECVQDMDHENMFWYRQDPGLGLRLIYFSYDVKMKEKGDIPEGYSVSREKKERFSLILESASTNQTSMYLCASRQGQGMNTEAFFGQGTRLTVV.

This clonotype was seen once. Being one base from a much bigger clone, this may be a read error. The chain joins TRBV4-1 to TRBJ2-3; the D call may be TRBD1 or TRBD2 (5 bases each). The ends were cut back, 3 bases at V and 4 bases at J, with 17 bases in the middle. The length of the CDR3 is 16 residues. The germline V gene has CDR1 MGHRA and CDR2 YSYEKL. CDR3 region: CASSQAGTDSADTQYF. CDR3 in DNA: TGCGCCAGCAGCCAGGCCGGGACGGATAGCGCAGATACGCAGTATTTT.

This clonotype was found many times. The V call is TRBV7-9, the J call TRBJ2-7; D assignment may be TRBD1 or TRBD2 (5 bases each). Deletions cut 6 bases from V and 3 bases from J, with 15 bases between. The germline CDR1 and CDR2 sequences are SEHNR and FQNEAQ (reference sequence). The CDR3 extends over 14 amino acids. The CDR3 DNA reads as TGTGCCAGCAGTTCCGGGACGGACCTCTACGAGCAGTACTTC. It specifies CASSSGTDLYEQYF.

CDR3 loop: CASSLTSSLYNEQFF. CDR3 in DNA: TGTGCCAGCAGTTTAACCTCTAGCCTCTACAATGAGCAGTTCTTC. The chain is built from TRBV27 and TRBJ2-1; D is perhaps TRBD2 (5 bases). V was trimmed by 2 bases and J by 3 bases, leaving 11 bases between them. The CDR3 runs 15 residues. Germline V CDR1 and CDR2: MNHEY, SMNVEV (reference sequence).

The V call is TRBV9, the J call TRBJ1-2; possible D gene TRBD1, 5 bases. The CDR3 covers 15 residues. Germline V gene lookup returns CDR1 SGDLS and CDR2 YYNGEE. Trimming stripped 0 bases from V and 0 bases from J, with 9 bases between. In DNA form, the CDR3 reads TGTGCCAGCAGCGTAGGGACACATCCTAACTATGGCTACACCTTC. It translates to CASSVGTHPNYGYTF.

This clonotype was counted a few times. The CDR3: CATLGPGQDGGDEQFF. Here the CDR3 DNA reads TGTGCCACCCTGGGGCCCGGACAGGATGGGGGTGATGAGCAGTTCTTC. V usage is TRBV24-1 and J usage is TRBJ2-1; 7 bases are shared with TRBD1. Trimming at V came to 9 bases and at J to 8 bases, leaving 18 bases not matched to a gene. This CDR3 region has 16 residues. Germline assignment: CDR1 KGHDR and CDR2 SFDVKD.

This rearrangement joins TRBV11-2 to TRBJ2-1, with D perhaps being TRBD1 or TRBD2 (5 bases each). The CDR3 sequence is 16 residues long. V was cut by 1 base and J by 10 bases, with 20 bases left in between. Germline CDR1 SGHAT, CDR2 FQNNGV. The CDR3 DNA reads TGTGCCAGCAGCTTAGGGAGTTTTGGGGGAGAGGGGGAGCAGTTCTTC. Translation gives CASSLGSFGGEGEQFF.

This clonotype was seen at least ten times. This chain connects TRBV12-3 or TRBV12-4 to TRBJ2-5, with 8 bases matching TRBD2. The junction had 4 bases not matched to a gene; V was cut back by 5 bases and J by 2 bases. The CDR3 is 14 amino acids. DNA for the CDR3: TGTGCCAGCAGTCGGACTAGCCAACAAGAGACCCAGTACTTC. Amino acid sequence: CASSRTSQQETQYF.

This clonotype has more than one count but fewer than ten. The CDR3 loop reads CASSYSLETLRGEKLFF. CDR3 sequence (DNA): TGTGCCAGCAGTTACTCGTTGGAGACTCTAAGAGGTGAAAAACTGTTTTTT. V and J are TRBV6-5 and TRBJ1-4; D remains ambiguous. In germline, CDR1 is MNHEY, CDR2 SVGAGI. V lost 0 bases and J 7 bases, leaving 18 bases between the germline ends. There are 17 residues in the CDR3.

For this clonotype: Since a much larger clone is just one base distant, this may be a read error. The chain combines TRBV12-3 or TRBV12-4 with TRBJ1-3; possible D gene TRBD1, 5 bases. The CDR3 has 15 residues. The CDR3 DNA reads as TGTGCCAGTCGGGACCGAAGCTCCTCTGGAGACACCATATATTTT. Amino acid sequence: CASRDRSSSGDTIYF.

This clonotype was seen repeatedly, ten times or more. The chain is built from TRBV9 and TRBJ2-2; TRBD1 is a possible D gene (6 bases). V shed 1 base and J shed 3 bases, with 22 bases lying between them. Germline CDR1 reads SGDLS; CDR2 reads YYNGEE. The CDR3 extends over 19 amino acids. CDR3 DNA: TGTGCCAGCAGCGTAACCAGACAGGCTAGGTCCCCCCACACCGGGGAGCTGTTTTTT. It specifies CASSVTRQARSPHTGELFF. The full variable domain, its missing parts supplied by reference TRBV9 and TRBJ2-2, is DSGVTQTPKHLITATGQRVTLRCSPRSGDLSVYWYQQSLDQGLQFLIQYYNGEERAKGNILERFSAQQFPDLHSELNLSSLELGDSALYFCASSVTRQARSPHTGELFFGEGSRLTVL.

In this sample, this clonotype turned up a few times. At one of its ends the junction is not consistent with the germline gene, which may arise from a read error. The gene calls are TRBV7-9 and TRBJ2-3; 7 positions match TRBD1. From germline, CDR1 is SEHNR and CDR2 FQNEAQ (reference sequence). The CDR3 is 15 residues long. DNA of the CDR3: TGTGCCAGCAGCTGGGGGACAGCCCTCACAGTTACGCAGTATTTT. It specifies CASSWGTALTVTQYF.

V usage is TRBV6-5 and J usage is TRBJ2-6, with D perhaps matching TRBD2 (6 bases). Per the germline V gene, CDR1 is MNHEY and CDR2 is SVGAGI. Trimming stripped 2 bases from V and 1 base from J, with 18 bases between. The CDR3 consists of 19 residues. The CDR3 nucleotides are TGTGCCAGCAGTTACACCCGACTCCGACTAGGGTCTGGGGCCAACGTCCTGACTTTC. This gives the protein CASSYTRLRLGSGANVLTF.

A word on this clonotype: Since no conserved phenylalanine or tryptophan closes the CDR3, a read error is the likely cause. This chain uses TRBV27 with TRBJ2-7, with 10 bases identical to TRBD1. The germline CDR1 and CDR2 sequences are MNHEY and SMNVEV (reference sequence). The CDR3 consists of 17 residues. The trim removed 3 bases at V and 0 bases at J, leaving 8 bases unmatched. The CDR3 sequence: CASSFIAGTGVSYEQYL. For the CDR3, the DNA is TGTGCCAGCAGTTTCATAGCCGGGACAGGGGTCTCCTACGAGCAGTACCTC.

CDR3: CASSLWQGHEQYF. The DNA of the CDR3 is TGTGCCAGCAGCTTATGGCAGGGCCACGAGCAGTACTTC. The chain carries TRBV7-9 and TRBJ2-7, with D perhaps matching TRBD1 (5 bases). The V and J ends lost 2 bases and 5 bases respectively, with 10 bases between them. The CDR3 runs 13 residues. Germline V gene data show CDR1 as SEHNR and CDR2 as FQNEAQ (reference sequence).